Below, 15 T cell receptor beta chains from the same sample are listed, as sequenced in a study of blood T cell repertoires in COVID-19. The repertoire was sequenced with immunoSEQ multiplex PCR; TCRdb's copy has only in-frame clones and lacks some. The sample shows under 200,000 clones, around 79% of them seen only once. The material sequenced was peripheral blood. All receptors derive from a woman in her fifties or sixties with COVID-19, enrolled during active disease.

This chain uses TRBV7-9 with TRBJ2-6, with 8 bases aligning to TRBD1. Germline-derived CDR1 and CDR2 are SEHNR and FQNEAQ (reference sequence). CDR3 length: 16 amino acids. Losses at the gene ends were 5 bases for V and 3 bases for J; bases not matched to a gene: 6. The DNA of the CDR3 is TGTGCCAGCAGCCTGGACAGGGTGAATGGGGCCAACGTCCTGACTTTC. Protein sequence: CASSLDRVNGANVLTF.

This clone was detected a few times. The rearrangement links TRBV6-4 to TRBJ2-3, with D perhaps TRBD2 (5 bases). CDR3 size: 14 residues. Trimming pared 5 bases from V and 1 base from J, leaving 10 bases between. CDR1 is MRHNA, CDR2 SNTAGT, per germline. Here the CDR3 reads CASSPVGGTDTQYF. Written as DNA, the CDR3 is TGTGCCAGCAGTCCGGTGGGAGGCACAGATACGCAGTATTTT.

The count of this clone is one. Here the CDR3 DNA reads TGTGCCAGCAGCCACTGGGGGGGCAATCAGCCCCAGCATTTT. It is translated as CASSHWGGNQPQHF. The V gene is TRBV3-1 (or the pseudogene TRBV3-2), the J gene TRBJ1-5; TRBD1 might be the D (5 bases). V was shortened by 3 bases and J by 2 bases, with 8 bases between the two germline ends. Germline V gene lookup returns CDR1 LGHDT and CDR2 YNNKEL (reference sequence). The CDR3 covers 14 residues.

The chain has TRBV7-2 and TRBJ1-5; TRBD1 might be the D (5 bases). Germline V CDR1 and CDR2: SGHTA, FQGNSA. The CDR3 totals 13 residues. V lost 1 base and J lost 11, with 12 bases in between. The CDR3 sequence: CASSLVGGEAQHF. For the CDR3, the DNA is TGTGCCAGCAGCTTAGTTGGGGGGGAGGCCCAGCATTTT. Based on the CDR3 plus reference TRBV7-2 and TRBJ1-5, the full variable domain is GAGVSQSPSNKVTEKGKDVELRCDPISGHTALYWYRQSLGQGLEFLIYFQGNSAPDKSGLPSDRFSAERTGGSVSTLTIQRTQQEDSAVYLCASSLVGGEAQHFGDGTRLSIL.

The chain carries TRBV27 and TRBJ2-1, with D maybe TRBD1 (6 bases). CDR1 MNHEY and CDR2 SMNVEV come from the germline V gene (reference sequence). The CDR3 is made up of 15 amino acids. Trimming removed 7 bases at V and 0 bases at J, with 13 bases between. As DNA, the CDR3 is TGTGCCAGCAATGACGCAGGGGACTCCTACAATGAGCAGTTCTTC. The encoded protein is CASNDAGDSYNEQFF.

This chain links TRBV7-3 with TRBJ2-1, with 11 bases lining up with TRBD2. Trimming cost V 5 bases and J 3 bases; bases outside gene matches: 3. This CDR3 comprises 15 residues. The V gene's germline CDR1 is SGHTA and CDR2 FQGTGA. CDR3 residues: CASSIGTSGYNEQFF. The CDR3 DNA reads TGTGCCAGCAGCATAGGGACTAGCGGCTACAATGAGCAGTTCTTC.

J is TRBJ1-5 and V is TRBV6-5, with 8 bases lining up with TRBD1. The CDR3 is 14 amino acids. The ends lost 10 bases at V and 2 bases at J; junction bases unmatched: 7. Germline loops: CDR1 MNHEY, CDR2 SVGAGI. CDR3 nucleotide sequence: TGTGCCAACCTGACAGGGGAGGGCAATCAGCCCCAGCATTTT. Protein sequence: CANLTGEGNQPQHF.

This clone has only a few counts. The gene calls are TRBV28 and TRBJ1-4; D is possibly TRBD1 (5 bases). CDR1 is MDHEN and CDR2 is SYDVKM in the germline V gene. V shed 3 bases and J shed 8 bases, with 16 bases lying between them. The CDR3 covers 15 residues. The CDR3 DNA reads TGTGCCAGCAGTTTTCGAACAGGTTTGGGGGAAAAACTGTTTTTT. It codes for CASSFRTGLGEKLFF.

The chain recombines TRBV6-5 with TRBJ2-7, with 7 bases aligning to TRBD2. Germline lookup yields CDR1 MNHEY and CDR2 SVGAGI. Trimming at V came to 8 bases and at J to 0 bases, leaving 1 base not matched to a gene. This CDR3 contains 12 residues. DNA of the CDR3: TGTGCCAGCGGGAGGGCCTCCTACGAGCAGTACTTC. Residues: CASGRASYEQYF.

This chain connects TRBV3-1 (or the pseudogene TRBV3-2) to TRBJ1-3; TRBD1 agrees at 7 bases. V lost 4 bases and J lost 4; bases outside the gene matches: 7. The CDR3 has 15 amino acids. Per the germline V gene, CDR1 is LGHDT and CDR2 is YNNKEL (reference sequence). The CDR3 sequence is CASSRPTGEGNTIYF. CDR3 coding DNA: TGTGCCAGCAGCCGCCCAACAGGGGAAGGAAACACCATATATTTT.

V usage is TRBV6-5 and J usage is TRBJ2-1; the D gene is possibly TRBD1 (5 bases). V was shortened by 6 bases and J by 5 bases, with 17 bases between the two germline ends. The CDR3 contains 15 residues. The germline CDR1 and CDR2 sequences are MNHEY and SVGAGI. CDR3 DNA sequence: TGTGCCAGCAGCCTAGATAACAGGAATCACAATGAGCAGTTCTTC. Its translation: CASSLDNRNHNEQFF.

Only a few counts were recorded for this clone. The rearrangement uses TRBV28 and TRBJ1-1; 9 nucleotides align to TRBD1. The CDR3 has 16 residues. V lost 6 bases, J lost 1 base, and 9 bases stayed unmatched. The germline CDR1 and CDR2 sequences are MDHEN and SYDVKM. The CDR3 here is CASSSTGGAWNTEAFF. For the CDR3, the DNA is TGTGCCAGCAGCTCAACAGGGGGCGCATGGAACACTGAAGCTTTCTTT.

The J gene is TRBJ2-5, the V gene TRBV19; 7 positions agree with TRBD2. The CDR3 is 14 amino acids. The germline V gene has CDR1 LNHDA and CDR2 SQIVND (reference sequence). V lost 4 bases, J lost 4 bases, and 6 bases stayed unmatched. CDR3 region: CASSTGLGGETQYF. In nucleotides, the CDR3 is TGTGCCAGTAGTACCGGACTAGGTGGAGAGACCCAGTACTTC.

The V call is TRBV19, the J call TRBJ1-5; D unclear. The germline CDR1 and CDR2 sequences are LNHDA and SQIVND (reference sequence). The CDR3 loop spans 16 amino acids. V was trimmed by 2 bases and J by 9 bases, leaving 20 bases between them. The CDR3 region is CASSINSGPGITPQHF. CDR3 coding DNA: TGTGCCAGTAGTATAAACAGCGGTCCTGGTATCACGCCCCAGCATTTT.

V is TRBV19 and J is TRBJ2-2, with TRBD1 matching 8 bases. J lost 0 bases, V lost 6 bases, and 6 bases had no gene match. This CDR3 region has 16 residues. Looked up from germline, CDR1 is LNHDA and CDR2 is SQIVND (reference sequence). This CDR3 reads CASRAGGHPNTGELFF. The CDR3 region has the DNA TGTGCCAGTAGGGCAGGGGGCCACCCGAACACCGGGGAGCTGTTTTTT.